One and the same sample provided the 5 T cell receptor beta chains below, sequenced in a study of response to subunit inactivated influenza vaccine (dated by TCRdb to the late 2010s). The library was built by means of RT-PCR. The instrument was an Illumina HiSeq 2500. TCRdb handled the public reads itself, with Q25 trimming in fastp and clone calling in MiXCR, and kept productive beta chains. Records with the same CDR3 protein are collapsed into one entry carrying the most frequent genes and DNA. This sample gives more than 600,000 distinct CDR3 sequences in total; approximately 17% of them show up just once. Jointly, the top ten make up 9.5% to 13% of the sample. The sequenced sample was PBMCs from blood, obtained 5 to 6 days after vaccination. Receptors originate from a man aged 50 to 59 who received an inactivated influenza vaccine. Donor details come from another sample of the same person, matched by shared clones.

J is TRBJ1-3 and V is TRBV28, with D unclear. Deletions cut 3 bases from V and 3 bases from J, with 9 bases between. The CDR3 is 14 residues long. Germline V gene sequence: CDR1 MDHEN, CDR2 SYDVKM. CDR3 sequence (DNA): TGTGCCAGCAGTTTCGGCAGTAATGGAAACACCATATATTTT. Translation gives CASSFGSNGNTIYF.

This clonotype is a singleton in its sample. J is TRBJ2-3 and V is TRBV18; tentative D call: TRBD1 (5 bases). This CDR3 is built from 16 residues. Trimming took 3 bases from V and 4 from J, leaving 17 bases between them. Germline V CDR1 and CDR2: KGHSH, LQKENI. As DNA, the CDR3 is TGTGCCAGCTCACCCTTGACAGTGCAGAACCCAGATACGCAGTATTTT. It translates to CASSPLTVQNPDTQYF.

This clonotype showed up just a few times. This chain links TRBV9 with TRBJ2-7, with a possible D match to TRBD2 (5 bases). The CDR3 runs to 15 residues. Trimming cost V 0 bases and J 3 bases, with 13 bases left between them. The germline CDR1 and CDR2 sequences are SGDLS and YYNGEE. CDR3: CASSVGVGSNYEQYF. The CDR3 bases are TGTGCCAGCAGCGTAGGGGTAGGGAGTAACTACGAGCAGTACTTC.

This clonotype was seen many times. The V and J genes are TRBV29-1 and TRBJ2-5; the D gene could be TRBD1 or TRBD2 (6 bases each). Germline CDR1 is SQVTM and CDR2 is ANQGSEA. Trimming took off 3 bases at V and 5 bases at J, with 13 bases between the two ends. CDR3 size: 13 residues. The CDR3: CSVEMGGEETQYF. The CDR3 DNA is TGCAGCGTTGAGATGGGGGGCGAGGAGACCCAGTACTTC.

This clonotype was counted only a few times. J is TRBJ1-5 and V is TRBV21-1. TRBV21-1 is a documented pseudogene. The CDR3 spans 14 residues. This CDR3 reads CASSCDGPNQPQHF. CDR3 DNA: TGTGCCAGCAGCTGTGACGGCCCCAATCAGCCCCAGCATTTT.